Each of the 18 T cell receptor beta chains below was sequenced from the same sample in a study of blood T cell repertoires in COVID-19 (dated by TCRdb to 2020 to 2022). The library was made by the immunoSEQ multiplex PCR assay. The table was pulled from immuneACCESS by TCRdb, which kept in-frame rearrangements only. Such tables lose some clones; where checked, under half of the loss comes from unresolved V genes, and the rest has no known cause. Present in this sample are roughly 250,000 clones, approximately 83% of which were seen just once. The top ten clones comprise more than 15% of the sample. The sample taken for sequencing was peripheral blood. All receptors come from a person aged 65 to 79 with COVID-19, enrolled during active disease.

This clone was seen a few times. The chain is built from TRBV6-6 and TRBJ2-2; 14 bases are shared with TRBD2. The trim removed 5 bases at V and 4 bases at J, leaving 9 bases unmatched. Germline CDR1 is MNHNY and CDR2 is SVGAGI (reference sequence). This CDR3 comprises 18 residues. The CDR3 loop is CASSPWTSGGSPTGELFF. The CDR3 DNA reads as TGTGCCAGCAGTCCCTGGACTAGCGGGGGGTCACCCACCGGGGAGCTGTTTTTT.

This clone was recorded once. The chain uses TRBV11-3 and TRBJ2-2; a possible D gene is TRBD1 (6 bases). Per germline, CDR1 SGHNT and CDR2 YENEEA. CDR3 length equals 16 residues. V shed 5 bases and J shed 6 bases, with 19 bases lying between them. Here the CDR3 reads CASSQYRVGRPGELFF. DNA for the CDR3: TGTGCCAGCAGCCAGTACAGGGTTGGTCGACCCGGGGAGCTGTTTTTT.

The rearrangement links TRBV19 to TRBJ1-1; D unclear. Germline loops: CDR1 LNHDA, CDR2 SQIVND (reference sequence). The CDR3 contains 15 residues. V lost 5 bases to trimming and J lost 1 base, with 14 bases between them. In DNA form, the CDR3 reads TGTGCCAGTAGTGCTGGCAGGTTGCCGAACACTGAAGCTTTCTTT. Protein sequence: CASSAGRLPNTEAFF.

This chain uses TRBV6-2 or TRBV6-3 with TRBJ1-5; a possible D gene is TRBD1 (5 bases). CDR1 is MNHEY and CDR2 is SVGEGT in the germline V gene. The ends were cut back, 6 bases at V and 6 bases at J, with 15 bases in the middle. The CDR3 is 14 residues long. The CDR3 DNA sequence: TGTGCCAGCAGCAGTCCAGGGATGGGTCAGCCCCAGCATTTT. Its protein product is CASSSPGMGQPQHF.

This clone has only a few counts. V and J are TRBV9 and TRBJ1-5; D possibly corresponds to TRBD1 (6 bases). The CDR3 has 15 amino acids. V shed 0 bases and J shed 6 bases, with 13 bases lying between them. From germline, CDR1 is SGDLS and CDR2 YYNGEE. This chain's CDR3 is CASSVGGGAGQPQHF. In nucleotides, the CDR3 is TGTGCCAGCAGCGTAGGCGGGGGGGCAGGTCAGCCCCAGCATTTT.

Only one count was recorded for this clone. The V call is TRBV7-9, the J call TRBJ2-1, with 8 nucleotides matching TRBD2. V shed 6 bases and J 6 bases; nucleotides not matched to a gene: 7. In germline, CDR1 is SEHNR, CDR2 FQNEAQ (reference sequence). The CDR3 has 14 residues. The CDR3 loop is CASRDTGGRNEQFF. The CDR3 coding sequence is TGTGCCAGCAGGGATACGGGGGGGCGCAATGAGCAGTTCTTC.

The chain couples TRBV6-5 to TRBJ2-5; tentative D call: TRBD2 (6 bases). CDR1 is MNHEY and CDR2 is SVGAGI in the germline V gene. Trimming left V 3 bases short and J 3 bases short, with 11 bases between. CDR3 length: 14 residues. CDR3 sequence reads: CASSYREPEETQYF. The CDR3 coding sequence is TGTGCCAGCAGTTATCGGGAGCCCGAAGAGACCCAGTACTTC.

V gene TRBV20-1 combines with J gene TRBJ1-1; 8 nucleotides line up with TRBD1. The CDR3 is 13 amino acids. V dropped 3 bases and J dropped 6; count of bases not matched to a gene: 6. Germline loops: CDR1 DFQATT, CDR2 SNEGSKA (reference sequence). DNA for the CDR3: TGCAGTGCTAGTTGGACAGGGAGGCCTGAAGCTTTCTTT. Translation: CSASWTGRPEAFF.

This clone occurred once. V and J are TRBV5-1 and TRBJ2-3; 15 nucleotides agree with TRBD2. J lost 1 base, V lost 4 bases, and 4 bases had no gene match. This CDR3 contains 17 residues. CDR1 and CDR2 from the germline V gene are SGHRS and YFSETQ. CDR3: CASSTGLAGGGTDTQYF. The CDR3 nucleotides read TGCGCCAGCAGCACCGGACTAGCGGGAGGGGGCACAGATACGCAGTATTTT.

The V call is TRBV5-1, the J call TRBJ1-2; tentative D call: TRBD1 (6 bases). Trimming removed 4 bases from V and 8 bases from J, with 15 bases in between. CDR3 length: 13 residues. The germline V gene encodes CDR1 SGHRS and CDR2 YFSETQ. DNA for the CDR3: TGCGCCAGCAGCCAACAGGGAGTTATCGGCTACACCTTC. This translates into CASSQQGVIGYTF.

The CDR3 DNA sequence: TGTGCCAGCAGCCCGTCCCCAGGGGTGAAGACCCAGTACTTC. Translated: CASSPSPGVKTQYF. This chain joins TRBV5-6 and TRBJ2-5; maybe TRBD1 (6 bases). The CDR3 runs to 14 residues. The V gene's germline CDR1 is SGHDT and CDR2 YYEEEE. V was shortened by 4 bases and J by 6 bases, with 16 bases between the two germline ends.

The J gene is TRBJ2-7, the V gene TRBV28; the match to TRBD1 covers 10 bases. V was pared by 0 bases and J by 7 bases, with 12 bases of the junction left unmatched. The germline gives CDR1 MDHEN, CDR2 SYDVKM. The CDR3 length is 17 residues. The CDR3 spells CASSLWFQGQGLWEQYF. The CDR3 DNA is TGTGCCAGCAGTTTATGGTTTCAGGGACAGGGGCTCTGGGAGCAGTACTTC.

The DNA for the CDR3 is TGCGCCAGCAGCCAAGATCTTCGGACAGTTGGGGATCAGCCCCAGCATTTT. Protein: CASSQDLRTVGDQPQHF. The V gene is TRBV4-3, the J gene TRBJ1-5; possibly TRBD1 for D (6 bases). Germline V CDR1 and CDR2: LGHNA, YSLEER. With 0 bases removed from V and 5 bases from J, the gap between germline ends came to 17 bases. The CDR3 has 17 residues.

This rearrangement joins TRBV12-3 or TRBV12-4 to TRBJ2-6, with D maybe TRBD2 (5 bases). The CDR3 spans 13 residues. V was clipped by 6 bases and J by 2 bases, with 5 bases between them. The CDR3 loop is CASRRAGANVLTF. The CDR3 DNA is TGTGCCAGCAGGCGGGCTGGGGCCAACGTCCTGACTTTC.

The chain has TRBV6-1 and TRBJ1-3; no definite D call. The CDR3 totals 16 residues. The V gene's germline CDR1 is MNHNS and CDR2 SASEGT. V was clipped by 4 bases and J by 0 bases, with 13 bases between them. Here the CDR3 reads CASSGLGRFSGNTIYF. As DNA, the CDR3 is TGTGCCAGCAGTGGGCTTGGGAGGTTCTCTGGAAACACCATATATTTT.

This chain joins TRBV7-9 and TRBJ2-3; 12 bases line up with TRBD2. V was pared by 4 bases and J by 5 bases, with 7 bases of the junction left unmatched. Germline V lookup: CDR1 SEHNR, CDR2 FQNEAQ (reference sequence). The CDR3 length is 16 residues. CDR3 loop: CASSSPPGLAGDTQYF. In nucleotides, the CDR3 is TGTGCCAGCAGCTCCCCCCCGGGACTAGCGGGAGATACGCAGTATTTT. The full variable domain, with the rest looked up from reference TRBV7-9 and TRBJ2-3, is DTGVSQNPRHKITKRGQNVTFRCDPISEHNRLYWYRQTLGQGPEFLTYFQNEAQLEKSRLLSDRFSAERPKGSFSTLEIQRTEQGDSAMYLCASSSPPGLAGDTQYFGPGTRLTVL.

The genes are TRBV9 and TRBJ2-1; TRBD2 matches at 11 bases. CDR3 size: 15 residues. Germline loops: CDR1 SGDLS, CDR2 YYNGEE. The V gene end was trimmed by 4 bases and the J gene end by 7 bases; junction bases not matched to a gene: 7. The DNA of the CDR3 is TGTGCCAGCAGCCCCTCCGGGACTAGCGGAAATGAGCAGTTCTTC. Protein sequence: CASSPSGTSGNEQFF. The variable domain in full, completed from reference TRBV9 and TRBJ2-1, reads DSGVTQTPKHLITATGQRVTLRCSPRSGDLSVYWYQQSLDQGLQFLIQYYNGEERAKGNILERFSAQQFPDLHSELNLSSLELGDSALYFCASSPSGTSGNEQFFGPGTRLTVL.

This chain connects TRBV30 to TRBJ2-1; D is uncertain. CDR3 length: 11 residues. The germline CDR1 and CDR2 sequences are GTSNPN and SVGIG (reference sequence). Trimming cost V 4 bases and J 5 bases, with 6 bases left between them. CDR3 sequence reads: CAWTQNNEQFF. The CDR3 DNA reads TGTGCCTGGACACAGAACAATGAGCAGTTCTTC.